This is a list of T cell receptor beta chains from one sample in a study of prognosis after radiotherapy for stage I lung cancer. TCRdb re-derived calls from the multiplex PCR reads in MiXCR, one entry per CDR3 protein. Of under 35,000 distinct CDR3 sequences in the sample, around 43% were seen once. Here the sequenced sample was PBMCs, taken before or after stereotactic body radiation therapy (not recorded which). The receptors stem from a donor aged 50 or older with non-small cell lung cancer. CDR3s include the opening cysteine and the closing phenylalanine or tryptophan. The D gene is left open where the match is weak. Some rows have no size entry. The others give once, few or many, or a class for an expanded clone.

13 | TRBJ2-5 | TRBV19 | - | TRBD2 | CASSIGTSGSLRF | TGTGCCAGTAGTATAGGGACTAGCGGGAGTTTACGCTTC
15 | TRBJ2-1 | TRBV14 | - | - | CASTQVDSLYDEQFF | TGTGCCAGCACCCAGGTTGACTCCCTGTACGATGAGCAGTTCTTC
15 | TRBJ1-2 | TRBV6-2/TRBV6-3 | medium-sized | - | CASSTTGTANYGYTF | TGTGCCAGCAGTACAACCGGGACGGCAAACTATGGCTACACCTTC
15 | TRBJ2-3 | TRBV19 | many | TRBD2 | CASSFSGGNTDTQYF | TGTGCCAGTAGTTTTAGCGGGGGGAACACAGATACGCAGTATTTT
14 | TRBJ2-1 | TRBV27 | - | TRBD2 | CASSTTWGGNEQFF | TGTGCCAGCAGTACGACCTGGGGGGGCAATGAGCAGTTCTTC
14 | TRBJ1-5 | TRBV4-1 | - | - | CASSQAGSNQPQHF | TGCGCCAGCAGCCAAGCCGGTAGCAATCAGCCCCAGCATTTT
18 | TRBJ2-1 | TRBV6-5 | - | TRBD2 | CASSYQTTGLAFHNEQFF | TGTGCCAGCAGTTACCAGACGACGGGACTAGCCTTCCACAATGAGCAGTTCTTC
11 | TRBJ2-3 | TRBV19 | - | TRBD1 | CASSDRATQYF | TGTGCCAGTTCGGACAGGGCTACGCAGTATTTT
13 | TRBJ1-3 | TRBV28 | - | - | CASSFGAGNTIYF | TGTGCCAGCAGCTTCGGAGCTGGAAACACCATATATTTT
14 | TRBJ2-5 | TRBV30 | many | - | CAWRGDMSQETQYF | TGTGCCTGGAGGGGAGACATGAGCCAAGAGACCCAGTACTTC
14 | TRBJ2-1 | TRBV6-2/TRBV6-3 | - | TRBD1 | CASIEATGPNEQFF | TGTGCCAGCATTGAAGCGACAGGGCCCAATGAGCAGTTCTTC
14 | TRBJ1-6 | TRBV3-1 | many | - | CASSPTGKNSPLHF | TGTGCCAGCAGCCCTACAGGGAAAAATTCACCCCTCCACTTT
15 | TRBJ2-5 | TRBV5-6 | - | - | CASSLAEGGQETQYF | TGTGCCAGCAGCTTAGCCGAGGGCGGCCAAGAGACCCAGTACTTC
17 | TRBJ1-1 | TRBV6-1 | many | TRBD1 | CATKPNLQGQGNTEAFF | TGTGCCACCAAACCCAATCTACAGGGGCAAGGGAACACTGAAGCTTTCTTT
15 | TRBJ1-3 | TRBV5-5 | many | - | CASSLTGLSGNTIYF | TGTGCCAGCAGCTTGACAGGACTCTCTGGAAACACCATATATTTT
12 | TRBJ2-1 | TRBV28 | - | TRBD2 | CASSFGGSGQFF | TGTGCCAGCAGTTTCGGCGGGAGTGGGCAGTTCTTC
15 | TRBJ1-2 | TRBV11-2 | - | - | CASSLVGLANHGYTF | TGTGCCAGCAGCTTAGTCGGCCTCGCTAACCATGGCTACACCTTC
10 | TRBJ1-2 | TRBV19 | - | - | CASRQGGYTF | TGTGCCAGTAGACAGGGTGGCTACACCTTC
16 | TRBJ2-1 | TRBV20-1 | many | - | CSAIDRDLSSYNEQFF | TGCAGTGCTATCGACCGGGACCTGAGCTCCTACAATGAGCAGTTCTTC
16 | TRBJ2-1 | TRBV20-1 | once | TRBD2 | CSAGRLAGVYNNEQFF | TGCAGTGCTGGCCGACTAGCGGGGGTTTACAACAATGAGCAGTTCTTC
15 | TRBJ2-1 | TRBV7-9 | many | - | CASSPTRVPHNEQFF | TGTGCCAGCAGCCCCACAAGGGTACCACACAATGAGCAGTTCTTC
18 | TRBJ2-7 | TRBV5-1 | many | TRBD2 | CASSLSSSGVIRSYEQYF | TGCGCCAGCAGCTTGAGCTCTAGCGGGGTGATACGCTCCTACGAGCAGTACTTC
15 | TRBJ2-2 | TRBV7-9 | - | - | CASSRLSAETGELFF | TGTGCCAGCAGTCGTCTATCGGCCGAGACCGGGGAGCTGTTTTTT
13 | TRBJ1-6 | TRBV4-1 | many | - | CASSQIPNSPLHF | TGCGCCAGCAGCCAAATACCTAATTCACCCCTCCACTTT
14 | TRBJ1-1 | TRBV6-1 | medium-sized | - | CASRLSDRNTEAFF | TGTGCCAGCAGACTTTCCGACAGGAACACTGAAGCTTTCTTT
14 | TRBJ2-3 | TRBV24-1 | many | - | CATSEPLATDTQYF | TGTGCCACCAGTGAGCCCCTAGCCACAGATACGCAGTATTTT
16 | TRBJ2-1 | TRBV11-1 | - | - | CASIPCGRASYNEQFF | TGTGCCAGCATCCCTTGTGGCAGGGCATCCTACAATGAGCAGTTCTTT
13 | TRBJ1-1 | TRBV7-7 | many | - | CASSLTENTEAFF | TGTGCTAGCAGCTTAACGGAGAACACTGAAGCTTTCTTT
15 | TRBJ1-1 | TRBV28 | - | - | CASSLLGDMNTEAFF | TGTGCCAGCAGTTTATTAGGGGACATGAACACTGAAGCTTTCTTT
15 | TRBJ2-4 | TRBV28 | many | - | CASSFPPGAKNIQYF | TGTGCCAGCAGTTTCCCGCCGGGGGCCAAAAACATTCAGTACTTC
13 | TRBJ1-2 | TRBV29-1 | many | - | CSVAIWSGYGYTF | TGCAGCGTGGCCATTTGGAGCGGCTATGGCTACACCTTC
13 | TRBJ1-5 | TRBV11-2 | many | - | CASSRPGDQPQHF | TGTGCCAGCAGCCGCCCGGGCGACCAGCCCCAGCATTTT
16 | TRBJ2-1 | TRBV24-1 | few | TRBD2 | CATSDYTGGTHNEQFF | TGTGCCACCAGTGATTACACGGGGGGGACGCACAATGAGCAGTTCTTC
16 | TRBJ2-3 | TRBV6-1 | - | - | CASIAYDTRSTDTQYF | TGTGCCAGCATCGCATATGATACACGAAGCACAGATACGCAGTATTTT
14 | TRBJ2-7 | TRBV19 | - | TRBD1 | CATGQGLGAYEQYF | TGTGCCACAGGACAGGGATTGGGCGCCTACGAGCAGTACTTC
16 | TRBJ1-1 | TRBV30 | many | - | CAWSPGLSYMNTEAFF | TGTGCCTGGAGTCCCGGGTTGAGCTACATGAACACTGAAGCTTTCTTT
13 | TRBJ2-5 | TRBV27 | many | - | CASSFLGAETQYF | TGTGCCAGCAGTTTTTTAGGGGCGGAGACCCAGTACTTC
15 | TRBJ1-2 | TRBV7-2 | once | - | CASSLPGLFDFGYTF | TGTGCCAGCAGCTTACCAGGGCTCTTCGATTTTGGCTACACCTTC
14 | TRBJ2-2 | TRBV3-1 | many | - | CASSQALNTGELFF | TGTGCCAGCAGCCAAGCCCTAAACACCGGGGAGCTGTTTTTT
11 | TRBJ2-7 | TRBV20-1 | - | - | CSARWGYEQYF | TGCAGTGCTAGATGGGGATACGAGCAGTACTTC
16 | TRBJ2-2 | TRBV12-5 | many | TRBD2 | CASVPERGAGTGELFF | TGTGCTAGTGTCCCCGAGCGGGGGGCTGGCACCGGGGAGCTGTTTTTT
16 | TRBJ2-2 | TRBV6-1 | - | - | CASILPDGTNTVELFF | TGTGCCAGCATCCTGCCGGACGGAACGAACACCGTGGAGCTGTTTTTT